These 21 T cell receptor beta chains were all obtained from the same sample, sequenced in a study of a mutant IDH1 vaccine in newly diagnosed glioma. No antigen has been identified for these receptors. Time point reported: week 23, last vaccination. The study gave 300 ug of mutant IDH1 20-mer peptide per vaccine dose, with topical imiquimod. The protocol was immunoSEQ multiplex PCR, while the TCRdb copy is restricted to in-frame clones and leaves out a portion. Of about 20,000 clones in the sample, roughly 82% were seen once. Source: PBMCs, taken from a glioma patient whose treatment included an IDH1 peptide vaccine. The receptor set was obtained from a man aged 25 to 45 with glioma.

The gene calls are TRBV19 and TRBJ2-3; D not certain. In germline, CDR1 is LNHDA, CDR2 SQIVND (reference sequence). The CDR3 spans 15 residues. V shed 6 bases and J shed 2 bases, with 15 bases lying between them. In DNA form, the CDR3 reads TGTGCCAGTAGGGAAAGTCCTCGGATCACAGATACGCAGTATTTT. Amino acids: CASRESPRITDTQYF.

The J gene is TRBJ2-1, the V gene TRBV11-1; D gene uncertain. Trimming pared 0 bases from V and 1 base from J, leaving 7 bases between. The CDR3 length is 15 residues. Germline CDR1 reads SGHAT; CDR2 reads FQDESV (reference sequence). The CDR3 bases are TGTGCCAGCAGCTTAGCCTGGGGATCCTACAATGAGCAGTTCTTC. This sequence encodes CASSLAWGSYNEQFF.

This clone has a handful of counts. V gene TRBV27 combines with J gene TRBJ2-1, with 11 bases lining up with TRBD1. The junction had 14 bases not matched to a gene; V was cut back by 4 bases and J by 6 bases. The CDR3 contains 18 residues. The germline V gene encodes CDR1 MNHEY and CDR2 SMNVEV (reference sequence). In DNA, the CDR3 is TGTGCCAGCAGTTATAGGAGGCTTGGGGACAGGGGGGTCAATGAGCAGTTCTTC. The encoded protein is CASSYRRLGDRGVNEQFF.

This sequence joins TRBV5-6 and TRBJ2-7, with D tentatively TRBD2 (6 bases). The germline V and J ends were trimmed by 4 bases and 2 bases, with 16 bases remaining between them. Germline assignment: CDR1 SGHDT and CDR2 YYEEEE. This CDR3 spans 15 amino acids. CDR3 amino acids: CASSQGGTKPYEQYF. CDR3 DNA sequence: TGTGCCAGCAGCCAAGGCGGGACCAAACCCTACGAGCAGTACTTC.

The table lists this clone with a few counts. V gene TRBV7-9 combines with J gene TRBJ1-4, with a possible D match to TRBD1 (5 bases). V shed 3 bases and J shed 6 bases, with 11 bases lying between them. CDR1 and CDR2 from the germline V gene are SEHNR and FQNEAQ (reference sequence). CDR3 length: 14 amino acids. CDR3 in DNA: TGTGCCAGCAGCTTCGGGAGGGGAGATGAAAAACTGTTTTTT. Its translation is CASSFGRGDEKLFF.

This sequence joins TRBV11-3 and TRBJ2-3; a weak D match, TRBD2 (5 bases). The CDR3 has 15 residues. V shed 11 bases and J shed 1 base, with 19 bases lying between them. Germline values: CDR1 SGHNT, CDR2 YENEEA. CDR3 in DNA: TGTGCCGGGAAAGGAGGCAGACTCCGCACAGATACGCAGTATTTT. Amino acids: CAGKGGRLRTDTQYF.

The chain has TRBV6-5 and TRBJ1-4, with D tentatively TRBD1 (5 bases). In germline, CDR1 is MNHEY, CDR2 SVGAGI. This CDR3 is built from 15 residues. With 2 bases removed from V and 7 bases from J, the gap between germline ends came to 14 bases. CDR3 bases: TGTGCCAGCAGTTACCTGGGCAGGGTTGGTGAAAAACTGTTTTTT. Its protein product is CASSYLGRVGEKLFF.

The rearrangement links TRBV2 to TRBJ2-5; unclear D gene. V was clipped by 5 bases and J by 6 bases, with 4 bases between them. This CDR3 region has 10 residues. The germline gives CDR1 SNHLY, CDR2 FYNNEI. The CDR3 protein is CASSSKTQYF. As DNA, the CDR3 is TGTGCCAGCAGTTCAAAGACCCAGTACTTC.

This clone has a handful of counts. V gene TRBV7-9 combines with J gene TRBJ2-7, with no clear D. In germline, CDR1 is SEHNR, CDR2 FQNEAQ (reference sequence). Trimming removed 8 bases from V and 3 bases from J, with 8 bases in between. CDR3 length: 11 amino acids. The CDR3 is CASASLYEQYF. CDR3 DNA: TGTGCCAGCGCCAGTCTCTACGAGCAGTACTTC.

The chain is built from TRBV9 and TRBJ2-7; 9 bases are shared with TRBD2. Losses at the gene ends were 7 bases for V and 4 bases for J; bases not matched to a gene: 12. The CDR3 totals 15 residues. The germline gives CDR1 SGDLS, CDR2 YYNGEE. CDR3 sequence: CASSPGGRAGYEQYF. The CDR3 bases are TGTGCCAGCTCGCCGGGCGGGAGGGCCGGGTACGAGCAGTACTTC.

The CDR3 spells CSSGSGQAYNEQFF. DNA for the CDR3: TGCAGCTCAGGCTCGGGACAGGCCTACAATGAGCAGTTCTTC. The chain uses TRBV29-1 and TRBJ2-1; 8 positions match TRBD1. In germline, CDR1 is SQVTM, CDR2 ANQGSEA. The CDR3 is made up of 14 amino acids. V shed 8 bases and J 2 bases; nucleotides not matched to a gene: 8.

The CDR3 here is CASSHVGPLYGYTF. In DNA form, the CDR3 reads TGTGCCAGCAGCCACGTGGGACCCCTGTATGGCTACACCTTC. V is TRBV5-4 and J is TRBJ1-2; TRBD1 is a possible D gene (5 bases). The CDR3 extends over 14 amino acids. Germline V gene lookup returns CDR1 SGHNT and CDR2 YYREEE (reference sequence). The V and J ends lost 4 bases and 5 bases respectively, with 15 bases between them.

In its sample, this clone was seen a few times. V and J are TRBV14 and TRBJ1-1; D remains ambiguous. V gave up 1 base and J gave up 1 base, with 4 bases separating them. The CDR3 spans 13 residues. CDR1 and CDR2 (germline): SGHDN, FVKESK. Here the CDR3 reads CASSQVGNTEAFF. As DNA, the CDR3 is TGTGCCAGCAGCCAAGTTGGGAACACTGAAGCTTTCTTT.

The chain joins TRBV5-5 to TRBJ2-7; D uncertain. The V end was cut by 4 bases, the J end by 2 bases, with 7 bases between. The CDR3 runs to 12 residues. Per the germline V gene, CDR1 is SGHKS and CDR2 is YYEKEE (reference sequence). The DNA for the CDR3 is TGTGCCAGCAGCCCACCCACCTACGAGCAGTACTTC. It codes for CASSPPTYEQYF.

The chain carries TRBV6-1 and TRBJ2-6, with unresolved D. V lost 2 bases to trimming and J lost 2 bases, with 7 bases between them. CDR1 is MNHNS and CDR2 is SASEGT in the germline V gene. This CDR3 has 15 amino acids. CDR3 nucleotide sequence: TGTGCCAGCAGTGAATCACAGACTGGGGCCAACGTCCTGACTTTC. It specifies CASSESQTGANVLTF.

Here the CDR3 reads CASSLPSGQLSGDIAKNIQYF. The DNA of the CDR3 is TGTGCCAGCAGCCTCCCCTCAGGACAGTTGTCCGGAGATATAGCCAAAAACATTCAGTACTTC. This chain connects TRBV4-2 to TRBJ2-4; a possible D gene is TRBD1 (6 bases). The CDR3 spans 21 residues. Per germline, CDR1 LGHNA and CDR2 YNFKEQ. Trimming cost V 4 bases and J 0 bases, with 28 bases left between them.

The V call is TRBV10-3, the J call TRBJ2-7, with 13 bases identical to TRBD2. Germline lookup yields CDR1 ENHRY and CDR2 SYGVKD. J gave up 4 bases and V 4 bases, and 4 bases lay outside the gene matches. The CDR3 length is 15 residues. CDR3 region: CAISVGTSGTYEQYF. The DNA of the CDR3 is TGTGCCATCAGTGTGGGGACTAGCGGGACATACGAGCAGTACTTC.

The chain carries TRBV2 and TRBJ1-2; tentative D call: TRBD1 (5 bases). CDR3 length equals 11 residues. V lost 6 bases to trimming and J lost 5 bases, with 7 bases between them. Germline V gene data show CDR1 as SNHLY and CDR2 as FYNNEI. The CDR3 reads CASSPGYGYTF. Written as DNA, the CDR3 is TGTGCCAGCAGCCCAGGGTATGGCTACACCTTC.

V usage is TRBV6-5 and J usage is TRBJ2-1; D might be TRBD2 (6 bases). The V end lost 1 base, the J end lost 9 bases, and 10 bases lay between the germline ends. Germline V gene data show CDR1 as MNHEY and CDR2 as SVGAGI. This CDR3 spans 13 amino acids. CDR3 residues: CASSYFGGTEQFF. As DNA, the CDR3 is TGTGCCAGCAGTTACTTCGGGGGTACTGAGCAGTTCTTC.

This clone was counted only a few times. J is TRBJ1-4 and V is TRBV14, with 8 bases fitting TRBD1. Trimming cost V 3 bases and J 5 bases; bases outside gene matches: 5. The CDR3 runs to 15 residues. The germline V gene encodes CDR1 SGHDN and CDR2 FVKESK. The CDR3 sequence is CASSQGQAFNEKLFF. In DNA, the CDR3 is TGTGCCAGCAGCCAGGGACAGGCCTTCAATGAAAAACTGTTTTTT.

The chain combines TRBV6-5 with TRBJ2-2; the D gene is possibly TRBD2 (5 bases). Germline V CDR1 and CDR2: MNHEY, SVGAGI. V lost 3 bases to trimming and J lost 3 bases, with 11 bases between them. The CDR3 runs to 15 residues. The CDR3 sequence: CASSYLRAYTGELFF. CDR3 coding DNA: TGTGCCAGCAGTTATTTGCGGGCCTACACCGGGGAGCTGTTTTTT.